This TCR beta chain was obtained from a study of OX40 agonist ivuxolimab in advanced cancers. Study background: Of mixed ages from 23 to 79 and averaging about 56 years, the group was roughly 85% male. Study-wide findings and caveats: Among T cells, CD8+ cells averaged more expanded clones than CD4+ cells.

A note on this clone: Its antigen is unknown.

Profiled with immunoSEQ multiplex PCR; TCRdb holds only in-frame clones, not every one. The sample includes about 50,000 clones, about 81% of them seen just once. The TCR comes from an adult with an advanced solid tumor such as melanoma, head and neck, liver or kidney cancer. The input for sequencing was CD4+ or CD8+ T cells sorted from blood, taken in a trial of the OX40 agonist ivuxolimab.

The chain's CDR3 is CASSLTGDATNEKLFF. DNA of the CDR3: TGTGCCAGCAGCTTGACGGGAGATGCAACTAATGAAAAACTGTTTTTT. The V and J genes are TRBV5-4 and TRBJ1-4; no firm D call. CDR1 SGHNT and CDR2 YYREEE come from the germline V gene (reference sequence). Trimming took off 1 base at V and 0 bases at J, with 10 bases between the two ends. There are 16 residues in the CDR3. Looking up the rest from reference TRBV5-4 and TRBJ1-4 gives the full variable domain: ETGVTQSPTHLIKTRGQQVTLRCSSQSGHNTVSWYQQALGQGPQFIFQYYREEENGRGNFPPRFSGLQFPNYSSELNVNALELDDSALYLCASSLTGDATNEKLFFGSGTQLSVL.